This T cell receptor beta chain was profiled in a study of CD8 T cells in ankylosing spondylitis. TCRdb passed the 5' RACE reads through MiXCR, listing each CDR3 protein once. The sample has about 35,000 distinct CDR3 sequences; about a tenth are singletons. Germline assignment: CDR1 KGHDR and CDR2 SFDVKD. The CDR3 sequence is 13 residues long. V was pared by 9 bases and J by 0 bases, with 7 bases between. In this sample, this clonotype turned up many times. The TCR originated in a male donor with ankylosing spondylitis or in good health (not recorded which). The J gene is TRBJ2-2, the V gene TRBV24-1; D gene unclear. Sequences were obtained from blood, either unsorted or a sorted T cell fraction (not recorded which). The CDR3 spells CATYDPNTGELFF. CDR3 bases: TGTGCCACCTACGACCCGAACACCGGGGAGCTGTTTTTT.